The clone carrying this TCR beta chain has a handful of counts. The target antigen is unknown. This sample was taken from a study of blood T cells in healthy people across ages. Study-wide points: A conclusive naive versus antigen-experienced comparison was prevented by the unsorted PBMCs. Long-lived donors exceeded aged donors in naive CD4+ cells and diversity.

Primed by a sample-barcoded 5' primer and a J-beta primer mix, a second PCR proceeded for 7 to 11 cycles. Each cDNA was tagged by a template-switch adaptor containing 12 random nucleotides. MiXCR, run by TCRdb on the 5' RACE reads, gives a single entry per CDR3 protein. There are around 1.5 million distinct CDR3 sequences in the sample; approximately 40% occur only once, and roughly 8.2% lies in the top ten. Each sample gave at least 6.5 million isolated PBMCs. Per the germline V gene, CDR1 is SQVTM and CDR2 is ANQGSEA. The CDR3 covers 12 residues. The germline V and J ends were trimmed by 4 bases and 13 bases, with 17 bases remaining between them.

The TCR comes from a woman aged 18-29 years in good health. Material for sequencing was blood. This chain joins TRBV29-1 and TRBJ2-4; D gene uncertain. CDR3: CSVASLLGEQYF. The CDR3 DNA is TGCAGCGTTGCTTCGCTTTTGGGTGAGCAGTACTTC.